This section outlines one T cell receptor (beta chain) sequence together with its context. The entry originates in a study of T cell changes during pregnancy in multiple sclerosis. The CDR3 consists of 14 residues. J was trimmed by 8 bases and V by 6 bases; bases with no gene match: 9. CDR1 and CDR2 (germline): SNHLY, FYNNEI. Assay used: immunoSEQ multiplex PCR; TCRdb lists only in-frame clones, some missing. This table has under 85,000 clones, around nine tenths appearing once. The sample here was CD4+ T cells from peripheral blood mononuclear cells, taken in the third trimester of pregnancy. The chain carries TRBV2 and TRBJ2-2; 7 bases are a match to TRBD1. The TCR was taken from a female donor in good health, enrolled as a control in a pregnancy study. CDR3 region: CASRLRTGSGELFF. Written as DNA, the CDR3 is TGTGCCAGCAGACTTAGGACAGGCAGTGGGGAGCTGTTTTTT.